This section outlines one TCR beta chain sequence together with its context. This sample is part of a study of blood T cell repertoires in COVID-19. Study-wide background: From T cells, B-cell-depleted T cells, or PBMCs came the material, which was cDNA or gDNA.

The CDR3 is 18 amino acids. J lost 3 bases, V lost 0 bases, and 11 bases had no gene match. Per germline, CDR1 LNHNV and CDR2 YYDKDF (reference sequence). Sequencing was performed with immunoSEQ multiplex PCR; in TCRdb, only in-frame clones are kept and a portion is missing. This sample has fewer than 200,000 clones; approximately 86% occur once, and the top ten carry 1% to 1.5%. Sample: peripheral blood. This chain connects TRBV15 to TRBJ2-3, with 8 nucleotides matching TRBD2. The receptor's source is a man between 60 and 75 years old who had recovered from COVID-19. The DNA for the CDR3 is TGTGCCACCAGCAGAGATGAGATACGGGGACTAGAGACAGATACGCAGTATTTT. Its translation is CATSRDEIRGLETDTQYF.